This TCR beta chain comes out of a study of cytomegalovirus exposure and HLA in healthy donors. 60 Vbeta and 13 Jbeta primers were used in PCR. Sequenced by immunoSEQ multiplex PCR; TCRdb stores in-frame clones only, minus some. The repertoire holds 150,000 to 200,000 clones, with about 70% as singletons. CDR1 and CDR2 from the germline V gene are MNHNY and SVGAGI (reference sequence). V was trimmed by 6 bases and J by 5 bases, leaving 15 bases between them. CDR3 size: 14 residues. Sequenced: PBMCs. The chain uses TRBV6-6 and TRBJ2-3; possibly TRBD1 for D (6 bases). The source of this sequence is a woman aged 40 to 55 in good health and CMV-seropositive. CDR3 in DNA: TGTGCCAGCAGCTGGACAGATCGAGAAGATACGCAGTATTTT. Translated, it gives CASSWTDREDTQYF.